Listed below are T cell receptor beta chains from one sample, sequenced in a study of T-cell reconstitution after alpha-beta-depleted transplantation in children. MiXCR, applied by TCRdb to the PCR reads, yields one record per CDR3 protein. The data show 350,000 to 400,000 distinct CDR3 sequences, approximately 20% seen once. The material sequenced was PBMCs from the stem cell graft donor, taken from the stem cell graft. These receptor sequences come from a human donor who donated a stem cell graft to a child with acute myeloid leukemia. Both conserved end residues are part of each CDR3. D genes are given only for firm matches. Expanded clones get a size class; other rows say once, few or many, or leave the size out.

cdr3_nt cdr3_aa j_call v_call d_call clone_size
TGTGCCACCGCGGGACTAGCGACTTCCTCCTACAATGAGCAGTTCTTC CATAGLATSSYNEQFF TRBJ2-1 TRBV24-1 TRBD2 many
TGCGCCAGCAGCCTTATTTCGACGGTCAAGAACACTGAAGCTTTCTTT CASSLISTVKNTEAFF TRBJ1-1 TRBV4-1 NA NA
TGCGCCAGCAGCTTCCAGGCAACGAACACTGAAGCTTTCTTT CASSFQATNTEAFF TRBJ1-1 TRBV5-1 NA NA
TGTGCCAGCAGCTGGGGGGACGGGACCTACGAGCAGTACTTC CASSWGDGTYEQYF TRBJ2-7 TRBV27 NA few
TGCAGTGCTAGTTGGGACTACTTCTACAATGAGCAGTTCTTC CSASWDYFYNEQFF TRBJ2-1 TRBV20-1 TRBD2 many
TGCAGTGCTAGACCTCGGCTAGGAACGGGAGGGCAAGAGACCCAGTACTTC CSARPRLGTGGQETQYF TRBJ2-5 TRBV20-1 TRBD2 NA
TGTGCCCCCGGTGGGACTTCGAACACCGGGGAGCTGTTTTTT CAPGGTSNTGELFF TRBJ2-2 TRBV7-9 NA NA
TGCAGCGTTGGAACGTTGGGGGGACAAGAGACCCAGTACTTC CSVGTLGGQETQYF TRBJ2-5 TRBV29-1 NA many
TGTGCCAGCAGTAAACTAGCGGGATTCTACAATGAGCAGTTCTTC CASSKLAGFYNEQFF TRBJ2-1 TRBV6-2/TRBV6-3 TRBD2 NA
TGTGCCAGCAGTTTATCTCGCGGGGCCGGGGAGCTGTTTTTT CASSLSRGAGELFF TRBJ2-2 TRBV27 NA NA
TGTGCCAGCAGTTTAAAATCGGGGGTCGATGGCTACACCTTC CASSLKSGVDGYTF TRBJ1-2 TRBV12-3/TRBV12-4 NA few
TGCGCCAGCAGCCTACACCGGGACAGAGAGCAGTTCTTC CASSLHRDREQFF TRBJ2-1 TRBV5-1 TRBD1 many
TGTGCCAGCAGTTTAGTGCCCCCCTCGGGAGGATTAAATGAGCAGTTCTTC CASSLVPPSGGLNEQFF TRBJ2-1 TRBV28 TRBD2 NA
TGTGCCAGCAGCCTCGGGACAGCGACCTACGAGCAGTACTTC CASSLGTATYEQYF TRBJ2-7 TRBV12-3/TRBV12-4 TRBD1 many
TGTGCCAGCAGTTGGGGGAGGAACACTGAAGCTTTCTTT CASSWGRNTEAFF TRBJ1-1 TRBV27 NA NA
TGTGCCACCAGTGATTCAAACACAGATACGCAGTATTTT CATSDSNTDTQYF TRBJ2-3 TRBV24-1 NA many
TGCGCCAGCAGCCTGACGAGCGGGAGTCTTTTTGAGACCCAGTACTTC CASSLTSGSLFETQYF TRBJ2-5 TRBV5-1 TRBD2 NA
TGTGCCAGCAGCGCTAGCGGGAGCCACAACGAGCAGTACTTC CASSASGSHNEQYF TRBJ2-7 TRBV9 TRBD2 once
TGCAGCGCTCAACGGACTAGCGGGACGGGTGAGCAGTTCTTC CSAQRTSGTGEQFF TRBJ2-1 TRBV29-1 TRBD2 many
TGTGCCAGCAGCTTGCCTACCTACGAGCAGTACTTC CASSLPTYEQYF TRBJ2-7 TRBV7-2 NA many
TGCAGTGCTACCCAGGGGTCGGGCACCGGGGAGCTGTTTTTT CSATQGSGTGELFF TRBJ2-2 TRBV20-1 NA few
TGTGCCAGCAGTTTAGCGAGGGGGCGTAAGAACGAGCAGTACTTC CASSLARGRKNEQYF TRBJ2-7 TRBV12-3/TRBV12-4 TRBD1 NA
TGTGCCAGCAGGGCTTCACAGGTGAACTTCCCCTACGAGCAGTACTTC CASRASQVNFPYEQYF TRBJ2-7 TRBV12-3/TRBV12-4 NA NA
TGTGCCAGCAGCTCTCAGGGGGGTGGCAATCAGCCCCAGCATTTT CASSSQGGGNQPQHF TRBJ1-5 TRBV12-3/TRBV12-4 TRBD1 NA
TGCGCCAGCATGCCTGTGGTTGGGAGCTCCTACGAGCAGTACTTC CASMPVVGSSYEQYF TRBJ2-7 TRBV4-1 NA NA
TGCAGTACCGAGTTGGACAGAGAGCAGTTCTTC CSTELDREQFF TRBJ2-1 TRBV20-1 NA many
TGTGCCAGCGGAGCCGGGGAGCTGTTTTTT CASGAGELFF TRBJ2-2 TRBV6-2/TRBV6-3 NA NA
TGTGCCAGCCACTTTGGCTCGGGACTCACAGATACGCAGTATTTT CASHFGSGLTDTQYF TRBJ2-3 TRBV5-5 NA few
TGTGCCAGCAGTGCTGGACTAGCGGGAGGTTACAATGAGCAGTTCTTC CASSAGLAGGYNEQFF TRBJ2-1 TRBV6-1 TRBD2 NA
TGTGCCAGCAGTTTTGCAGGGGCAAGCTACGAGCAGTACTTC CASSFAGASYEQYF TRBJ2-7 TRBV12-3/TRBV12-4 NA NA
TGTGCCAGCAGTTTACGGGTGGGTCAGGTCAACACTGAAGCTTTCTTT CASSLRVGQVNTEAFF TRBJ1-1 TRBV12-3/TRBV12-4 NA few
TGCAGTGCTAGAGATCCGGGGGGGAAGGGCACCGGGGAGCTGTTTTTT CSARDPGGKGTGELFF TRBJ2-2 TRBV20-1 TRBD2 NA
TGCGCCAGCAGCGCAGGGTTGACTGACAATGAGCAGTTCTTC CASSAGLTDNEQFF TRBJ2-1 TRBV4-1 NA few